These 2 T cell receptor beta chains were all obtained from the same sample, sequenced in a study of blood T cell repertoires in COVID-19. Measured with immunoSEQ multiplex PCR; TCRdb has only the in-frame clones, and not every one. In the table there are some 200,000 clones, around 85% of which are singletons. Sample: peripheral blood. The receptor set was obtained from a woman aged 55-75 years with COVID-19, enrolled during active disease.

Of note for this clone: A junction end diverges from the germline sequence, so it may reflect a read error. The chain links TRBV7-7 to TRBJ2-6; tentative D call: TRBD1 (6 bases). This CDR3 is 14 amino acids long. CDR1 SSHAT and CDR2 FNYEAQ come from the germline V gene (reference sequence). CDR3 coding DNA: TGTGCTAGCACAACAGGGTCCGGGGCCAACGTCCTGACTTTC. Protein: CASTTGSGANVLTF.

The chain employs TRBV10-2 and TRBJ1-1; the match to TRBD1 covers 7 bases. With V trimmed by 6 bases and J by 0 bases, 4 bases remained unmatched. CDR1 is WSHSY and CDR2 is SAAADI in the germline V gene. The CDR3 has 14 amino acids. The CDR3 is CASSQGQMNTEAFF. The CDR3, as DNA: TGCGCCAGCAGCCAGGGACAGATGAACACTGAAGCTTTCTTT.